What follows are 32 T cell receptor beta chains derived from one specimen sequenced in a study of response to subunit inactivated influenza vaccine. Each CDR3 protein is one row after TCRdb ran MiXCR on the RT-PCR reads. There are about 700,000 distinct CDR3 sequences in the sample; 14% occur only once, and around 7.3% lies in the top ten. Specimen: PBMCs from blood, collected 14 to 15 days before vaccination. The receptors derive from a man over 45 who received an inactivated influenza vaccine.

This clonotype was detected a few times. J is TRBJ2-2 and V is TRBV28; 7 positions agree with TRBD2. CDR1 and CDR2 from the germline V gene are MDHEN and SYDVKM. The CDR3 totals 16 residues. The V gene end was trimmed by 5 bases and the J gene end by 5 bases; junction bases not matched to a gene: 11. CDR3 nucleotides: TGTGCCAGCAGTACCTTTGGGGGGGGTTGGACCGGGGAGCTGTTTTTT. Translated: CASSTFGGGWTGELFF.

The gene calls are TRBV11-2 and TRBJ2-3, with TRBD2 identical over 9 bases. CDR1 and CDR2 (germline): SGHAT, FQNNGV. V was clipped by 5 bases and J by 4 bases; unmatched bases: 19. CDR3 length equals 19 residues. The CDR3 nucleotides read TGTGCCAGCAGCCAACACTACGGTACCTTAGCGGGAGTGTCAGATACGCAGTATTTT. Its protein is CASSQHYGTLAGVSDTQYF.

This clonotype was observed a few times. This rearrangement joins TRBV4-1 to TRBJ2-3; D unresolved. V was pared by 1 base and J by 1 base, with 15 bases between. The germline V gene encodes CDR1 MGHRA and CDR2 YSYEKL. This CDR3 is built from 17 residues. Written as DNA, the CDR3 is TGCGCCAGCAGCCAAGTACCGCCGGGTATAGGCACAGATACGCAGTATTTT. It encodes CASSQVPPGIGTDTQYF.

The chain has TRBV5-6 and TRBJ2-1, with TRBD1 identical over 9 bases. J gave up 8 bases and V 2 bases, and 8 bases lay outside the gene matches. CDR3 length: 15 residues. Germline CDR1 is SGHDT and CDR2 is YYEEEE. The CDR3 region is CASSFRQGVMDEQFF. The CDR3 DNA sequence: TGTGCCAGCAGCTTCAGACAGGGGGTGATGGATGAGCAGTTCTTC.

The rearrangement links TRBV5-6 to TRBJ1-5; TRBD1 matches at 9 bases. With 4 bases clipped from V and 2 bases from J, the junction kept 7 bases outside the gene matches. CDR1 and CDR2 from the germline V gene are SGHDT and YYEEEE. This CDR3 contains 16 residues. CDR3 residues: CASSLGTGTGNQPQHF. The CDR3 DNA reads as TGTGCCAGCAGCCTAGGGACAGGGACCGGCAATCAGCCCCAGCATTTT.

There are many counts of this clonotype. The genes are TRBV20-1 and TRBJ1-6, with D perhaps TRBD1 (5 bases). Trimming removed 2 bases from V and 3 bases from J, with 17 bases in between. Looked up from germline, CDR1 is DFQATT and CDR2 is SNEGSKA (reference sequence). This CDR3 comprises 17 residues. CDR3 sequence reads: CSARPETEILYNSPLHF. For the CDR3, the DNA is TGCAGTGCTAGACCGGAGACAGAGATTCTCTATAATTCACCCCTCCACTTT.

This clonotype was observed a handful of times. This sequence joins TRBV12-3 or TRBV12-4 and TRBJ2-7; a weak D match, TRBD2 (6 bases). V was cut by 6 bases and J by 0 bases, with 15 bases left in between. This CDR3 is 15 amino acids long. The CDR3 loop is CASRESGPSSYEQYF. The CDR3, as DNA: TGTGCCAGCAGGGAAAGCGGGCCTAGCTCCTACGAGCAGTACTTC.

The table lists this clonotype with a few counts. The rearrangement joins TRBV6-5 to TRBJ2-5; 10 bases map to TRBD2. CDR1 is MNHEY, CDR2 SVGAGI, per germline. The CDR3 is 15 residues long. Trimming took 4 bases from V and 6 from J; bases not matched to a gene: 8. The DNA for the CDR3 is TGTGCCAGCAGTTTCCAGCGGGGGGGCCTGAAGACCCAGTACTTC. The encoded protein is CASSFQRGGLKTQYF.

The rearrangement links TRBV6-2 or TRBV6-3 to TRBJ2-1; 10 nucleotides match TRBD2. This CDR3 is 15 amino acids long. Germline V gene lookup returns CDR1 MNHEY and CDR2 SVGEGT. The V gene end was trimmed by 6 bases and the J gene end by 5 bases; junction bases not matched to a gene: 7. This chain's CDR3 is CASSPGTSAHNEQFF. CDR3 nucleotide sequence: TGTGCCAGCAGCCCAGGGACTAGCGCTCACAATGAGCAGTTCTTC.

This clonotype has a count of ten or more. The chain is built from TRBV7-2 and TRBJ2-7; 7 bases are shared with TRBD1. The V and J ends lost 5 bases and 2 bases, in that order; junction bases with no gene match: 6. The CDR3 runs 14 residues. CDR1 and CDR2 (germline): SGHTA, FQGNSA. CDR3 coding DNA: TGTGCCAGCAGCACCCGGACAGGAGCCTACGAGCAGTACTTC. Residues: CASSTRTGAYEQYF.

This clonotype was counted ten times or more. The chain has TRBV6-2 or TRBV6-3 and TRBJ1-1; D remains unclear. CDR1 is MNHEY and CDR2 is SVGEGT in the germline V gene. The CDR3 length is 11 residues. V lost 6 bases and J 7 bases, leaving 9 bases between the germline ends. The CDR3 spells CASRRGIEAFF. The CDR3 coding sequence is TGTGCCAGCAGGCGCGGAATTGAAGCTTTCTTT.

The chain is built from TRBV28 and TRBJ2-1, with TRBD2 identical over 10 bases. CDR3 length equals 16 residues. V dropped 3 bases and J dropped 2; count of bases not matched to a gene: 4. Looked up from germline, CDR1 is MDHEN and CDR2 is SYDVKM. This CDR3 is CASSLRLAGAYNEQFF. CDR3 bases: TGTGCCAGCAGTTTGAGGCTAGCGGGAGCCTACAATGAGCAGTTCTTC.

This clonotype came up many times. This chain links TRBV29-1 with TRBJ2-4; D might be TRBD1 or TRBD2, each matching 5 bases. V lost 7 bases and J 3 bases, leaving 10 bases between the germline ends. The CDR3 is 12 amino acids. The V gene's germline CDR1 is SQVTM and CDR2 ANQGSEA. CDR3 DNA: TGCAGCGCGAGGGGCTTCAAAAACATTCAGTACTTC. Amino acid sequence: CSARGFKNIQYF.

This clonotype showed up just a few times. The V gene is TRBV28, the J gene TRBJ1-2; TRBD1 matches at 8 bases. The CDR3 is 14 amino acids. V lost 6 bases and J lost 7; bases outside the gene matches: 10. Germline CDR1 is MDHEN and CDR2 is SYDVKM. The CDR3 protein is CASSPDRGVSGYTF. CDR3 DNA: TGTGCCAGCAGCCCTGACAGGGGAGTTTCTGGCTACACCTTC.

The CDR3 region is CSAEDRTNYGYTF. CDR3 bases: TGCAGTGCCGAGGACAGGACTAACTATGGCTACACCTTC. The V gene is TRBV20-1, the J gene TRBJ1-2, with 7 bases lining up with TRBD1. Germline lookup yields CDR1 DFQATT and CDR2 SNEGSKA (reference sequence). The CDR3 length is 13 residues. V lost 6 bases and J lost 0; bases outside the gene matches: 4.

The chain uses TRBV20-1 and TRBJ2-7; TRBD2 matches 12 bases. Trimming cost V 3 bases and J 5 bases; bases outside gene matches: 11. The germline V gene encodes CDR1 DFQATT and CDR2 SNEGSKA (reference sequence). CDR3 size: 16 residues. The CDR3 nucleotides read TGCAGTGCTAGCTCTAGCGGGAGGGCCGCGGGGAACGAGCAGTACTTC. Encoded protein: CSASSSGRAAGNEQYF.

This clonotype was detected a few times. The chain has TRBV18 and TRBJ2-3; D possibly corresponds to TRBD2 (6 bases). CDR1 is KGHSH and CDR2 is LQKENI in the germline V gene. With 2 bases removed from V and 0 bases from J, the gap between germline ends came to 12 bases. This CDR3 spans 16 amino acids. The CDR3 protein is CASSPSGGYSTDTQYF. The CDR3 DNA is TGTGCCAGCTCACCAAGCGGAGGGTACAGCACAGATACGCAGTATTTT.

The gene calls are TRBV5-1 and TRBJ2-3, with 9 nucleotides matching TRBD2. CDR1 and CDR2 (germline): SGHRS, YFSETQ. CDR3 length equals 14 residues. The V segment lost 10 bases and the J segment 2 bases; nucleotides outside the gene matches: 8. CDR3 region: CAGSGGLLTDTQYF. DNA for the CDR3: TGCGCCGGTAGCGGGGGCCTACTCACAGATACGCAGTATTTT.

In this sample, this clonotype turned up many times. V is TRBV7-2 and J is TRBJ2-5, with 12 bases matching TRBD2. V trimming: 3 bases; J trimming: 13 bases; junction bases outside the gene matches: 9. The CDR3 is 14 amino acids. CDR1 is SGHTA and CDR2 is FQGNSA in the germline V gene. CDR3 region: CASSLTTSGRRWYF. The DNA of the CDR3 is TGTGCCAGCAGCTTGACTACTAGCGGGAGGCGATGGTACTTC.

The gene calls are TRBV4-2 and TRBJ2-7; TRBD2 aligns across 15 bases. This CDR3 contains 17 residues. The germline V gene has CDR1 LGHNA and CDR2 YNFKEQ. Germline trimming cut 0 bases from V and 4 bases from J; bases unmatched to any gene: 4. Here the CDR3 reads CASSQDFGLAGGYEQYF. For the CDR3, the DNA is TGTGCCAGCAGCCAAGATTTCGGACTAGCGGGGGGGTACGAGCAGTACTTC.

About this clonotype: A junction end diverges from the germline sequence, so it may reflect a read error. V is TRBV28 and J is TRBJ2-5, with a weak D call TRBD2 (6 bases). The length of the CDR3 is 13 residues. Germline V gene lookup returns CDR1 MDHEN and CDR2 SYDVKM. This chain's CDR3 is CASGFAGSETQYF. CDR3 sequence (DNA): TGTGCCAGCGGTTTCGCGGGATCCGAGACCCAGTACTTC.

This chain joins TRBV5-1 and TRBJ2-7; 8 bases line up with TRBD1. The junction had 7 bases not matched to a gene; V was cut back by 3 bases and J by 5 bases. The CDR3 totals 14 residues. CDR1 and CDR2 (germline): SGHRS, YFSETQ. The CDR3: CASSSGQEVHEQYF. The CDR3 region has the DNA TGCGCCAGCAGCTCGGGACAGGAAGTCCACGAGCAGTACTTC.

The chain combines TRBV20-1 with TRBJ2-7, with D possibly being TRBD1 or TRBD2 (6 bases each). Per germline, CDR1 DFQATT and CDR2 SNEGSKA (reference sequence). The CDR3 extends over 13 amino acids. The ends were cut back, 4 bases at V and 5 bases at J, with 15 bases in the middle. Here the CDR3 DNA reads TGCAGTGCTAAGGGGGGAGGACCCCACGAGCAGTACTTC. Protein sequence: CSAKGGGPHEQYF.

The rearrangement links TRBV19 to TRBJ2-6; no firm D call. The CDR3 is made up of 15 amino acids. Per germline, CDR1 LNHDA and CDR2 SQIVND (reference sequence). Between the trimmed V and J ends, which lost 3 bases and 0 bases, there was a span of 6 bases. The CDR3, as DNA: TGTGCCAGTAGTATCCAAAACTCTGGGGCCAACGTCCTGACTTTC. Translation: CASSIQNSGANVLTF.

This sequence joins TRBV10-3 and TRBJ2-3, with D tentatively TRBD1 or TRBD2 (6 bases each). The V end was cut by 2 bases, the J end by 2 bases, with 11 bases between. The CDR3 is made up of 15 amino acids. Per germline, CDR1 ENHRY and CDR2 SYGVKD. CDR3 bases: TGTGCCATCAGTGAGAGGGGGGACAACACAGATACGCAGTATTTT. As protein: CAISERGDNTDTQYF.

J is TRBJ2-5 and V is TRBV4-1, with 8 bases matching TRBD1. V was clipped by 4 bases and J by 4 bases; unmatched bases: 8. Germline V CDR1 and CDR2: MGHRA, YSYEKL. The CDR3 totals 15 residues. The CDR3 loop reads CASSLGRDRTETQYF. CDR3 sequence (DNA): TGCGCCAGCAGCCTAGGCCGGGACAGGACAGAGACCCAGTACTTC.

The chain couples TRBV20-1 to TRBJ2-1; 11 bases agree with TRBD2. Per germline, CDR1 DFQATT and CDR2 SNEGSKA (reference sequence). The junction had 10 bases not matched to a gene; V was cut back by 5 bases and J by 7 bases. The CDR3 consists of 15 residues. DNA for the CDR3: TGCAGTGCTCGACCTAGCGGGAGGACTCTAAATGAGCAGTTCTTC. Protein sequence: CSARPSGRTLNEQFF.

This clonotype has at least ten counts. V usage is TRBV7-2 and J usage is TRBJ2-3; TRBD2 agrees at 7 bases. The J segment lost 5 bases and the V segment lost 0 bases, leaving 8 bases of the junction unmatched. CDR1 is SGHTA, CDR2 FQGNSA, per germline. The CDR3 loop spans 16 amino acids. The chain's CDR3 is CASSLAGRPRGDTQYF. DNA of the CDR3: TGTGCCAGCAGCTTAGCCGGGAGGCCTAGGGGAGATACGCAGTATTTT.

This clonotype was counted only a few times. The rearrangement uses TRBV20-1 and TRBJ2-3; maybe TRBD2 (5 bases). CDR1 and CDR2 (germline): DFQATT, SNEGSKA (reference sequence). V lost 0 bases to trimming and J lost 12 bases, with 19 bases between them. The CDR3 sequence is 14 residues long. CDR3 nucleotides: TGCAGTGCTAGAGATTTGGGTTCCCGGGAACTACAGTATTTT. Amino acid sequence: CSARDLGSRELQYF.

The genes are TRBV7-9 and TRBJ2-7; D gene uncertain. Per the germline V gene, CDR1 is SEHNR and CDR2 is FQNEAQ (reference sequence). There are 14 residues in the CDR3. Deletions cut 5 bases from V and 5 bases from J, with 16 bases between. CDR3 DNA: TGTGCCAGCAGCCGTTCGAAGGGTTCGGACGAGCAGTACTTC. Protein sequence: CASSRSKGSDEQYF.

The genes are TRBV4-3 and TRBJ2-6; 9 nucleotides match TRBD1. The CDR3 consists of 19 residues. Germline loops: CDR1 LGHNA, CDR2 YSLEER. Trimming removed 0 bases from V and 0 bases from J; junction bases left unmatched: 6. As DNA, the CDR3 is TGCGCCAGCAGCCAAGACTTAACGGGACAGGGCTCTGGGGCCAACGTCCTGACTTTC. Protein product: CASSQDLTGQGSGANVLTF.

This clonotype was picked up a small number of times. This chain uses TRBV20-1 with TRBJ2-7, with 9 bases lining up with TRBD1. Looked up from germline, CDR1 is DFQATT and CDR2 is SNEGSKA (reference sequence). Unmatched junction bases numbered 9, after V lost 0 bases and J lost 0 bases. This CDR3 has 17 amino acids. The CDR3 loop reads CSARDLQGQGTSYEQYF. CDR3 DNA: TGCAGTGCTAGAGATCTGCAGGGACAGGGTACCTCCTACGAGCAGTACTTC.